This T cell receptor (beta chain) appears in the sequencing data of a study of early T cells in non-severe SARS-CoV-2 infection. TCRdb re-called the 5' RACE reads through MiXCR, storing one row per CDR3 protein. This table has under 20,000 distinct CDR3 sequences, under 7.5% appearing once. In this sample, this clonotype is medium-sized. CDR1 and CDR2 (germline): DFQATT, SNEGSKA (reference sequence). The CDR3 runs to 11 residues. V was pared by 3 bases and J by 4 bases, with 4 bases between. The sample taken for sequencing was whole blood. This receptor was obtained from an adult who was a healthcare worker with PCR-confirmed SARS-CoV-2 infection or an uninfected control (not recorded which). The chain has TRBV20-1 and TRBJ1-3; D is unclear. Here the CDR3 reads CSARTGNTIYF. CDR3 DNA: TGCAGTGCTAGGACAGGAAACACCATATATTTT.